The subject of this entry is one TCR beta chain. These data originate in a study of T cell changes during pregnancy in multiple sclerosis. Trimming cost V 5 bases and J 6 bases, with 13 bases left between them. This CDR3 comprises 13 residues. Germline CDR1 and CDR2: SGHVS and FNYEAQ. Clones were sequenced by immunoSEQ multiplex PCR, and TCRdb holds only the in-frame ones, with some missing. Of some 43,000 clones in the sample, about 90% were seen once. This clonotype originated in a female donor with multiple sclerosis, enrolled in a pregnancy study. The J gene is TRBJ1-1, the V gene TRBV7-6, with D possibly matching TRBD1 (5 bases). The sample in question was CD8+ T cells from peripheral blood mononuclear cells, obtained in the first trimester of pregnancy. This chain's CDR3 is CASSGAGGAEAFF. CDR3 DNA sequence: TGTGCCAGCAGCGGGGCGGGGGGGGCTGAAGCTTTCTTT.